The 3 T cell receptor beta chains below were found in one sample sequenced in a study of blood T cell repertoires in COVID-19. Libraries were prepared by immunoSEQ multiplex PCR; TCRdb keeps only in-frame clonotypes and omits some of them. The sample consists of around 250,000 clones, approximately 84% of them appearing once. Material: peripheral blood. Receptor source: a man in his fifties or sixties with active or convalescent COVID-19.

This chain uses TRBV25-1 with TRBJ1-2, with no clear D. The CDR3 extends over 15 amino acids. The V end was cut by 2 bases, the J end by 8 bases, with 18 bases between. Germline V gene data show CDR1 as MGHDK and CDR2 as SYGVNS. In nucleotides, the CDR3 is TGTGCCAGCAGTGAACAAGCGGGCAGGTCCGCGGGCTACACCTTC. Its protein product is CASSEQAGRSAGYTF.

The chain recombines TRBV10-3 with TRBJ1-5; TRBD1 matches at 7 bases. The CDR3 has 13 amino acids. Germline V gene data show CDR1 as ENHRY and CDR2 as SYGVKD. The CDR3 spells CASGTASNQPQHF. CDR3 nucleotide sequence: TGTGCTTCCGGGACAGCTAGCAATCAGCCCCAGCATTTT.

The count of this clone is one. The CDR3 here is CASRSPGRGDNEKLFF. CDR3 nucleotides: TGCGCCAGCAGATCCCCCGGGAGGGGTGATAATGAAAAACTGTTTTTT. The rearrangement joins TRBV5-1 to TRBJ1-4, with a possible D match to TRBD1 (5 bases). V shed 5 bases and J shed 4 bases, with 18 bases lying between them. The CDR3 consists of 16 residues. In germline, CDR1 is SGHRS, CDR2 YFSETQ.